Ten or more counts support the clone carrying this T cell receptor (beta chain). Antigen: not known. V was clipped by 4 bases and J by 4 bases, with 10 bases between them. The CDR3 consists of 13 residues. The germline V gene encodes CDR1 MDHEN and CDR2 SYDVKM. Time point: newly diagnosed GD, antithyroid drugs for less than 3 months. RNA extracted from PBMCs served as the sequencing template. From an endocrinology department in Xi'an, China, came the patients. The entry originates in a study of regulatory T cells in long-lasting Graves disease. Study results and limitations: Favored gene segments in persistent disease were TRBV28, TRBJ1-2 and TRBJ2-5. For persistent Graves' patients, TCR diversity was lower than for newly diagnosed ones.

Sequencing libraries for TCR beta were prepared with iRepertoire HTBI primers and Arm-PCR of CDR3 regions. TCRdb analysed the multiplex PCR reads with MiXCR anew, one entry per CDR3 protein. The sample holds 450,000 to 500,000 distinct CDR3 sequences; around 15% are singletons and the top ten take 10% to 15%. These data were likewise used in another study, on T cells in Graves' hyperthyroidism and ophthalmopathy.

The chain joins TRBV28 to TRBJ1-1; D is perhaps TRBD1 (5 bases). This clonotype was obtained from a man aged 40-49 years with Graves disease. The source was peripheral blood mononuclear cells (PBMCs), collected at new diagnosis, from a patient treated with antithyroid drugs. The DNA for the CDR3 is TGTGCCAGCAGTTCAAACCAGGGCACTGAAGCTTTCTTT. Residues: CASSSNQGTEAFF.